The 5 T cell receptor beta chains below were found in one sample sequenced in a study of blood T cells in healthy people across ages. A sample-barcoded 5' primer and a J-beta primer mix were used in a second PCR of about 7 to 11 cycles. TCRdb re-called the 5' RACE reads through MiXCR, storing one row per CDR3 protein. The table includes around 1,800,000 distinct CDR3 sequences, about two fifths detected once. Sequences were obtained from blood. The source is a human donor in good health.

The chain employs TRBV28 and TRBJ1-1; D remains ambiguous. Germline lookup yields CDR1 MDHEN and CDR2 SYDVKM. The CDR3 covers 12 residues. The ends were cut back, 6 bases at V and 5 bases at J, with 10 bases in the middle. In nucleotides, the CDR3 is TGTGCCAGCAGGCAGCTAAGGACTGAAGCTTTCTTT. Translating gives CASRQLRTEAFF.

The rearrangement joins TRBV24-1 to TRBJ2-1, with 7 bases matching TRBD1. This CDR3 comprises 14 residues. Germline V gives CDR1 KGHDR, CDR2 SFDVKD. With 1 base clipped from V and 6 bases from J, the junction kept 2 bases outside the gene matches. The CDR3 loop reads CATSDFAGGNEQFF. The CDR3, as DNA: TGTGCCACCAGTGATTTTGCAGGGGGCAATGAGCAGTTCTTC.

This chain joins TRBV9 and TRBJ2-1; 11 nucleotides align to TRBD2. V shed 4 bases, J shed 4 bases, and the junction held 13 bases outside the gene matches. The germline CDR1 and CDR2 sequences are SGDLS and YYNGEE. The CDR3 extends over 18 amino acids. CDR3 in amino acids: CASSPAGASGGPYNEQFF. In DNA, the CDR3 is TGTGCCAGCAGCCCGGCCGGGGCTAGCGGGGGGCCTTACAATGAGCAGTTCTTC. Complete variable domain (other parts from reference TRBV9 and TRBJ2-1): DSGVTQTPKHLITATGQRVTLRCSPRSGDLSVYWYQQSLDQGLQFLIQYYNGEERAKGNILERFSAQQFPDLHSELNLSSLELGDSALYFCASSPAGASGGPYNEQFFGPGTRLTVL.

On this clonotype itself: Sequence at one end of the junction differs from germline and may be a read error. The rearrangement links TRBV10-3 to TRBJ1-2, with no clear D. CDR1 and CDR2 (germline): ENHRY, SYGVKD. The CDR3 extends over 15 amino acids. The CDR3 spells CAIRESPTFNYGYTF. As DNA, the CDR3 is TGTGCCATCAGGGAGTCCCCTACCTTCAACTATGGCTACACCTTC.

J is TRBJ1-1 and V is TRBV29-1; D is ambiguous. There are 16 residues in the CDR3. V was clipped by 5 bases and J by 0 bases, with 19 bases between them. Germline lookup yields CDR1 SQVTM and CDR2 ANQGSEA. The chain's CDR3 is CSVFVYSEGLNTEAFF. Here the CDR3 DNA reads TGCAGCGTTTTCGTTTATTCGGAGGGCCTGAACACTGAAGCTTTCTTT.